The entry that follows covers one TCR beta chain sequence. Profiling relied on immunoSEQ multiplex PCR, and the TCRdb table lists in-frame clones only, not all of them. The sample has over 150,000 clones; around 83% are singletons. This entry is derived from a study of blood T cell repertoires in COVID-19. Across the whole study: Some COVID-19 samples were acute and others convalescent; all came from the United States, Italy and Spain.

Material for sequencing was peripheral blood. The receptor's source is a woman in her 70s who had recovered from COVID-19.

CDR3: CASSAGEDTEAFF. Written as DNA, the CDR3 is TGTGCCAGCTCAGCGGGGGAGGACACTGAAGCTTTCTTT. This rearrangement joins TRBV18 to TRBJ1-1, with a weak D call TRBD1 (5 bases). Germline V CDR1 and CDR2: KGHSH, LQKENI. The CDR3 extends over 13 amino acids. V lost 5 bases to trimming and J lost 3 bases, with 10 bases between them.